The text below deals with one T cell receptor beta chain. What it recognizes is unknown. This record comes from a study of cytomegalovirus exposure and HLA in healthy donors. Study findings and constraints: One cluster of highly shared sequence variants probably arose as a sequencing artifact. Excluded were some V segments that proved indistinguishable, including TRBV6-2 and TRBV6-3. Further analysis was carried out later, and it showed several of the most significant clusters appearing linked to common viral pathogens.

Amplification used 60 Vbeta primers and 13 Jbeta primers. The protocol was immunoSEQ multiplex PCR, while the TCRdb copy is restricted to in-frame clones and leaves out a portion. The data show 90,000 to 150,000 clones, with about three fifths seen just once and 8% to 10% held by the top ten. The ends were cut back, 1 base at V and 9 bases at J, with 13 bases in the middle. Germline values: CDR1 LNHDA, CDR2 SQIVND (reference sequence). The CDR3 runs to 14 residues. The rearrangement uses TRBV19 and TRBJ2-4; a weak D match, TRBD1 (5 bases). The source is a man aged 35 to 55 in good health and CMV-seropositive. The sequenced sample was PBMCs. The CDR3 sequence is CASSIATEVGIQYF. CDR3 coding DNA: TGTGCCAGTAGTATAGCGACAGAAGTAGGCATTCAGTACTTC.